This T cell receptor beta chain was captured in a study of cytomegalovirus exposure and HLA in healthy donors. Study findings and constraints: The presence/absence work took it that sequencing depth was about the same across donors.

Germline CDR1 and CDR2: SGHTS and YDEGEE. Trimming removed 0 bases from V and 7 bases from J; junction bases left unmatched: 8. The CDR3 has 16 amino acids. PCR employed 60 Vbeta and 13 Jbeta primers. Generated by immunoSEQ multiplex PCR, the TCRdb table keeps only in-frame clones and is missing some. The repertoire has around 67,000 clones, approximately 78% of them found once; the top ten carry 7.8%. Of note for this clone: Its specificity is unknown.

This TCR derives from a man younger than 30 in good health and CMV-seropositive. The chain is built from TRBV5-8 and TRBJ1-5; 9 nucleotides line up with TRBD1. Sequencing used PBMCs. The CDR3 sequence is CASSLEQGAKGQPQHF. In DNA, the CDR3 is TGTGCCAGCAGCTTGGAACAGGGGGCGAAAGGACAGCCCCAGCATTTT.